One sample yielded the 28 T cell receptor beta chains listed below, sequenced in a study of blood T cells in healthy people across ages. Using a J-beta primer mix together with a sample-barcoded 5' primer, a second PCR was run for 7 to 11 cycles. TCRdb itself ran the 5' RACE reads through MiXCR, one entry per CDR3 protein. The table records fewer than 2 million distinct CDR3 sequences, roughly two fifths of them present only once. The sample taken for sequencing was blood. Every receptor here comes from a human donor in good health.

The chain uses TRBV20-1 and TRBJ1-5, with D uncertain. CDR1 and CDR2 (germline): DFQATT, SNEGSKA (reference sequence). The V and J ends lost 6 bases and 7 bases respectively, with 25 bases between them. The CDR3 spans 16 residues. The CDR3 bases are TGCAGTGCCATACCGCTTCAGTGGTCAGAGGGACAGCCCCAGCATTTT. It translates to CSAIPLQWSEGQPQHF.

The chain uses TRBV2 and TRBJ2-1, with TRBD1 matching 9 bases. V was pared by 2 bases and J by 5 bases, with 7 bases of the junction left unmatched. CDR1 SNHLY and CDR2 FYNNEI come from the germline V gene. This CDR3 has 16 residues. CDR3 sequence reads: CASSEWTGERNNEQFF. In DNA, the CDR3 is TGTGCCAGCAGTGAATGGACAGGGGAGAGGAACAATGAGCAGTTCTTC. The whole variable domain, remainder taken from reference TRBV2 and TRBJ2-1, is EPEVTQTPSHQVTQMGQEVILRCVPISNHLYFYWYRQILGQKVEFLVSFYNNEISEKSEIFDDQFSVERPDGSNFTLKIRSTKLEDSAMYFCASSEWTGERNNEQFFGPGTRLTVL.

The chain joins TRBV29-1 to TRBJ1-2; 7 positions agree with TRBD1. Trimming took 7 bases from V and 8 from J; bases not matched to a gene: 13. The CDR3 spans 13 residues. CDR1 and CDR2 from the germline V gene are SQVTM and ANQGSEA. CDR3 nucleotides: TGCAGCGCGAGGGGACAGCCCCAGGGGGGCTACACCTTC. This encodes CSARGQPQGGYTF. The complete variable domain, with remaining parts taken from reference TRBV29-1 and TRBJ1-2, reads SAVISQKPSRDICQRGTSLTIQCQVDSQVTMMFWYRQQPGQSLTLIATANQGSEATYESGFVIDKFPISRPNLTFSTLTVSNMSPEDSSIYLCSARGQPQGGYTFGSGTRLTVV.

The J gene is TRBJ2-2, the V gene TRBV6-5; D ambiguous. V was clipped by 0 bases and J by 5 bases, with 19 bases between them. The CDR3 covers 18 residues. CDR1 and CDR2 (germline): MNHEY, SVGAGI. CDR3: CASSYSTDPAIRTGELFF. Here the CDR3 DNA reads TGTGCCAGCAGTTACTCCACAGATCCAGCCATCCGAACCGGGGAGCTGTTTTTT.

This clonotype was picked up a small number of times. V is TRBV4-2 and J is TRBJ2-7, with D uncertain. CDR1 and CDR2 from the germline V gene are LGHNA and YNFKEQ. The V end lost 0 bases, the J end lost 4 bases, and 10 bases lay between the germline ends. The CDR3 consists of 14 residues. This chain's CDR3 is CASSQDGSRYEQYF. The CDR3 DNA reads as TGTGCCAGCAGCCAAGATGGTAGCAGGTACGAGCAGTACTTC.

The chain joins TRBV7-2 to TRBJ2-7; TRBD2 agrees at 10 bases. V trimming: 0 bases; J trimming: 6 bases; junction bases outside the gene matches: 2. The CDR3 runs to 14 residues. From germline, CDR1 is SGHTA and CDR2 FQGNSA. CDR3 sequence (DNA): TGTGCCAGCAGCTTAGCGGGGACTAGCGCCGAGCAGTACTTC. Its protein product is CASSLAGTSAEQYF.

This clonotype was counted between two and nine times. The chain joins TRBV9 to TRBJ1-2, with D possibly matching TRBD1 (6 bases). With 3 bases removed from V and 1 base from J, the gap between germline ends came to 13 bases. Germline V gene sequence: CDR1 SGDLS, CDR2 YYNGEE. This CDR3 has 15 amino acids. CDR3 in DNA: TGTGCCAGCAGCGCTCCAGGGGCGAATAACTATGGCTACACCTTC. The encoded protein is CASSAPGANNYGYTF.

CDR3 amino acids: CASSPRTGVAEQYF. CDR3 DNA: TGTGCCAGCAGCCCCCGGACAGGGGTTGCCGAGCAGTACTTC. The rearrangement joins TRBV7-2 to TRBJ2-7, with TRBD1 matching over 9 bases. The V gene's germline CDR1 is SGHTA and CDR2 FQGNSA. This CDR3 has 14 amino acids. The trim removed 5 bases at V and 6 bases at J, leaving 8 bases unmatched.

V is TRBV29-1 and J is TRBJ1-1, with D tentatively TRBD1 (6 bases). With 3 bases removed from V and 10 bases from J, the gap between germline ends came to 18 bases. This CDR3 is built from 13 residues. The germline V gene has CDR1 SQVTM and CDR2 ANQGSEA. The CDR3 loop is CSVDAQGGSSAFF. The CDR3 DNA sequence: TGCAGCGTTGACGCACAGGGAGGCTCCTCAGCTTTCTTT.

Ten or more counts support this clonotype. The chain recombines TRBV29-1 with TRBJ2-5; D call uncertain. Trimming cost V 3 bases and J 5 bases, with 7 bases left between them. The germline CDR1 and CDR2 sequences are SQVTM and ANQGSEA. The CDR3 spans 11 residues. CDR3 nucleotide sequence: TGCAGCGTTGAGTCGGGCGAGACCCAGTACTTC. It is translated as CSVESGETQYF.

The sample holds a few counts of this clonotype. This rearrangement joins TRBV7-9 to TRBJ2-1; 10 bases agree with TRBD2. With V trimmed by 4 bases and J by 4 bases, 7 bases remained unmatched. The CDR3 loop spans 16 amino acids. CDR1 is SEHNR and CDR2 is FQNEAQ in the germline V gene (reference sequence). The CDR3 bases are TGTGCCAGCAGCTCCCCCCTAGCGGGAGAGTACAATGAGCAGTTCTTC. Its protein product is CASSSPLAGEYNEQFF.

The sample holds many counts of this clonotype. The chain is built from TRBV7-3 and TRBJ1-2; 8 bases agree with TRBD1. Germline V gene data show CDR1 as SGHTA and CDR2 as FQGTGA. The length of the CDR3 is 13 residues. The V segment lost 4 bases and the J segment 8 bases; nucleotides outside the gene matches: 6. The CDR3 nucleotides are TGTGCCAGCAGCTCCGGACAGGGAAGCGGCTACACCTTC. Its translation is CASSSGQGSGYTF.

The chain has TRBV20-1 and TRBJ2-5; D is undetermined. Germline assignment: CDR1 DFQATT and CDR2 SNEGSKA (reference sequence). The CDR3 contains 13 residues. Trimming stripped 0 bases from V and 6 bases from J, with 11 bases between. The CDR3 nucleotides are TGCAGTGCTAGAGATCCCCAAATCCAGACCCAGTACTTC. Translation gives CSARDPQIQTQYF.

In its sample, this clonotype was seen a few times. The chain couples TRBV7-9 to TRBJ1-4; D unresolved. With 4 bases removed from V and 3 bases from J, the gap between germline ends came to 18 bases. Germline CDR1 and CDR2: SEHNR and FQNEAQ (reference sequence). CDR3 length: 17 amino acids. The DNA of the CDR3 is TGTGCCAGCAGCTCAACCGCCACGGGCCAGGCTAATGAAAAACTGTTTTTT. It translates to CASSSTATGQANEKLFF.

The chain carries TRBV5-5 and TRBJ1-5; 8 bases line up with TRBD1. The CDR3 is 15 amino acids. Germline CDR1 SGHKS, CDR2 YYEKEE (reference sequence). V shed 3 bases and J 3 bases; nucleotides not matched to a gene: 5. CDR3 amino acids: CASSSSDRDNQPQHF. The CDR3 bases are TGTGCCAGCAGCTCTTCGGACAGGGACAATCAGCCCCAGCATTTT.

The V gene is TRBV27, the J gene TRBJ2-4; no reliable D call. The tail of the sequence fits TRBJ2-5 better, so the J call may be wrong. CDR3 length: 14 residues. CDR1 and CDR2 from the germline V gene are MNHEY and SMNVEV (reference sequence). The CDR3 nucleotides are TGTGCCAGCAGTTTATCGGCTAGTGGGCAGACCCAGTACTTC. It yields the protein CASSLSASGQTQYF.

CDR3 protein: CASSQDRGRYGYTF. The CDR3 nucleotides read TGCGCCAGCAGCCAAGACAGGGGACGCTATGGCTACACCTTC. The V gene is TRBV4-3, the J gene TRBJ1-2; weak D call: TRBD1 (6 bases). The CDR3 extends over 14 amino acids. Trimming removed 0 bases at V and 4 bases at J, with 9 bases between. Germline values: CDR1 LGHNA, CDR2 YSLEER.

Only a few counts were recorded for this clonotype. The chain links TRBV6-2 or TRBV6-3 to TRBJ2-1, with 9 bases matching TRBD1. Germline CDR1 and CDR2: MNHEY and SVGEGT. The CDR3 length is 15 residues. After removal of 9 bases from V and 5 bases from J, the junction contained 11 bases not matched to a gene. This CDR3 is CASIYGQGPDNEQFF. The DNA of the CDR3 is TGTGCCAGTATTTACGGACAGGGGCCTGACAATGAGCAGTTCTTC.

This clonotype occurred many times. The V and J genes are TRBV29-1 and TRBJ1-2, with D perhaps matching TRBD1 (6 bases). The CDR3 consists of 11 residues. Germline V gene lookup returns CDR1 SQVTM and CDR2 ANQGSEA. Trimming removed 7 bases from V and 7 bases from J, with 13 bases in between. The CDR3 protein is CSEGGLGGYTF. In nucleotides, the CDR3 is TGCAGCGAGGGGGGTCTAGGTGGCTACACCTTC.

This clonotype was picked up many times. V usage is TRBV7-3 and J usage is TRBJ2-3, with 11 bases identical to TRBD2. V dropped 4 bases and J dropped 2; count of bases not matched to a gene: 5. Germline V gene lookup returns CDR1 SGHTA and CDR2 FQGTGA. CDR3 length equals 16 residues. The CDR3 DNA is TGTGCCAGCAGCTCCAGACTAGCGGGGATCACAGATACGCAGTATTTT. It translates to CASSSRLAGITDTQYF.

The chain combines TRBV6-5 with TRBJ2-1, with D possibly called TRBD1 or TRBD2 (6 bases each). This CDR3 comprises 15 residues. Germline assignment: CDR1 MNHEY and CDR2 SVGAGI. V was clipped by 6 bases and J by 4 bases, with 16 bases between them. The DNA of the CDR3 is TGTGCCAGCAGCTACGGAGGGGGGCATTACAATGAGCAGTTCTTC. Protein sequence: CASSYGGGHYNEQFF.

CDR3 coding DNA: TGTGCCAGCGGCTCTTTCGCAGGGGGCTCCTACGAGCAGTACTTC. It translates to CASGSFAGGSYEQYF. The chain couples TRBV12-3 or TRBV12-4 to TRBJ2-7, with 7 bases lining up with TRBD1. J was trimmed by 0 bases and V by 8 bases; bases with no gene match: 10. The CDR3 totals 15 residues.

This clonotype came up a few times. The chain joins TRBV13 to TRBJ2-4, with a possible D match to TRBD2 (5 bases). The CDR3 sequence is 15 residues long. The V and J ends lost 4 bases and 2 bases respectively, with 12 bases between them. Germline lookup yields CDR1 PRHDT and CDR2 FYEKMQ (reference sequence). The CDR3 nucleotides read TGTGCCAGCAGCTCCCCCGAGGGATCCAAAAACATTCAGTACTTC. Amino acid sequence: CASSSPEGSKNIQYF.

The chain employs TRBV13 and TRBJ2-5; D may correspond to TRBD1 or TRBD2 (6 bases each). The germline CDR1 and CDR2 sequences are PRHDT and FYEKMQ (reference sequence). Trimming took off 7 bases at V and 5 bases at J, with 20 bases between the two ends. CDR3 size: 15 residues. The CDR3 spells CASKEGGIGQETQYF. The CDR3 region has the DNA TGTGCCAGCAAAGAAGGAGGGATAGGACAGGAGACCCAGTACTTC.

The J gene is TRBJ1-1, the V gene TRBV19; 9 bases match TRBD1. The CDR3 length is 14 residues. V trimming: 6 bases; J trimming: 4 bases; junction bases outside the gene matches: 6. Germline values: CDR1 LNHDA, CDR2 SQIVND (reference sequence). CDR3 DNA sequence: TGTGCCAGTAGATCGACAGGGGGAGGCACTGAAGCTTTCTTT. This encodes CASRSTGGGTEAFF.

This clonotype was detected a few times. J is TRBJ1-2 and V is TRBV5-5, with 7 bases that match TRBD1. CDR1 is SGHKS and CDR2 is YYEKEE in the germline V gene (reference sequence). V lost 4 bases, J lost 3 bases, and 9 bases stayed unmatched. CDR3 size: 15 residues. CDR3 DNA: TGTGCCAGCAGCCCCTTTGGCAGGGGGTACTATGGCTACACCTTC. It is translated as CASSPFGRGYYGYTF.

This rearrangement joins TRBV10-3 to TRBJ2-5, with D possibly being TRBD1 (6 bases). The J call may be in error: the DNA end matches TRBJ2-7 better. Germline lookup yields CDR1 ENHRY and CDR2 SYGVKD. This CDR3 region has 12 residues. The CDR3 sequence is CAINNGGHEQYF. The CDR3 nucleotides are TGTGCCATCAACAATGGGGGCCACGAGCAGTACTTC.

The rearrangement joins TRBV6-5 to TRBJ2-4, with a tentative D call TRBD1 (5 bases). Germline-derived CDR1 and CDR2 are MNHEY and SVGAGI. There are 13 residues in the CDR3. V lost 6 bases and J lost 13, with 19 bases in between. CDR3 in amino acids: CASRPDKNNEQYF. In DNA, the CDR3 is TGTGCCAGCAGACCGGACAAGAACAATGAGCAGTACTTC.